This T cell receptor beta chain was identified during a study of EBV T-cell therapy then PD-1 blockade in nasopharyngeal carcinoma. On this clone itself: Its antigen is unknown.

Assay used: immunoSEQ multiplex PCR; TCRdb lists only in-frame clones, some missing. This table holds around 19,000 clones, about 88% found once. Indicated time point: 266 days after commencement of treatment, after nivolumab therapy. Treatment reported: AdE1-LMPpoly-expanded autologous EBV-specific T-cell therapy followed by anti-PD-1 nivolumab. The receptor comes from a man between 40 and 49 years old with nasopharyngeal carcinoma. The source material was CD8+ T cells from blood, sampled around day 260 from a patient whose treatment included autologous EBV-specific T cells and nivolumab.

CDR3 coding DNA: TGCGCCAGCAGCCTAGACAGGGCTAGCAATCAGCCCCAGCATTTT. This gives the protein CASSLDRASNQPQHF. The chain is built from TRBV4-3 and TRBJ1-5; 7 bases match TRBD1. The CDR3 sequence is 15 residues long. V lost 4 bases, J lost 0 bases, and 3 bases stayed unmatched. Germline V gene lookup returns CDR1 LGHNA and CDR2 YSLEER.